The clone carrying this T cell receptor (beta chain) was seen more than once but under ten times. Its antigen remains unidentified. Both 60 Vbeta primers and 13 Jbeta primers went into the PCR. Only in-frame clones appear in the TCRdb table, and some are missing; sequencing was by immunoSEQ multiplex PCR. The top ten clones hold roughly 4.2% of a sample with over 95,000 clones, approximately 74% of them seen once. The record originates from a study of cytomegalovirus exposure and HLA in healthy donors. Whole-study findings and limits: In vitro experiments confirmed that a few CMV-associated chains were specific for CMV antigens. Among TCR sequences, most were rare, though some public TCRs appeared in many donors.

Germline CDR1 is ENHRY and CDR2 is SYGVKD. There are 12 residues in the CDR3. The V end was cut by 10 bases, the J end by 11 bases, with 18 bases between. The sample consisted of PBMCs. This sequence originates from a woman aged 40-49 years in good health and CMV-seropositive. V and J are TRBV10-3 and TRBJ1-5, with D perhaps TRBD1 (6 bases). The CDR3 region is CASRNREGTQHF. DNA of the CDR3: TGTGCCAGCAGGAACAGGGAAGGGACCCAGCATTTT.